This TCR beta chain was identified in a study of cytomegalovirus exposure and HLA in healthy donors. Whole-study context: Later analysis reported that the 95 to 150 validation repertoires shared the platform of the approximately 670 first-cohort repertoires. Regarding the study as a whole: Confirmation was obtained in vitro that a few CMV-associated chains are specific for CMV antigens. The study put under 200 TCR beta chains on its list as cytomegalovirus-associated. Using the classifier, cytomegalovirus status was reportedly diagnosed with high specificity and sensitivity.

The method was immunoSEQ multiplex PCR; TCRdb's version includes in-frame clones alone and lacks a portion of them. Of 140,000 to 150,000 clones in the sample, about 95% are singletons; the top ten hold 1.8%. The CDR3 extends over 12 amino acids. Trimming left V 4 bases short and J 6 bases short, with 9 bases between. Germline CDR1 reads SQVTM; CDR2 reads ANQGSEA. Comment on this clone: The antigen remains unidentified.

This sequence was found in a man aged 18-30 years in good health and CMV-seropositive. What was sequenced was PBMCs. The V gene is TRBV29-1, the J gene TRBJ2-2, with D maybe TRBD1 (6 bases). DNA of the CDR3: TGCAGCGTTGTTGGGGGCTCCGGGGAGCTGTTTTTT. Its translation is CSVVGGSGELFF.